This entry lists 23 T cell receptor beta chains sequenced from one sample in a study of blood T cell repertoires in COVID-19. Measured with immunoSEQ multiplex PCR; TCRdb has only the in-frame clones, and not every one. The top ten hold roughly 4.8% of the sample, which has 65,000 to 75,000 clones, approximately 83% seen once. Sequenced material: peripheral blood. Receptors were obtained from a woman aged 55-69 years with acute or convalescent COVID-19.

The J gene is TRBJ2-7, the V gene TRBV7-2, with D uncertain. Germline CDR1 reads SGHTA; CDR2 reads FQGNSA. V dropped 5 bases and J dropped 3 bases, with 8 bases sitting between them. The CDR3 is 12 residues long. The CDR3 DNA follows: TGTGCCAGCAGCCCACAGAGCTACGAGCAGTACTTC. The encoded protein is CASSPQSYEQYF.

The sample holds one count of this clone. V usage is TRBV3-1 (or the pseudogene TRBV3-2) and J usage is TRBJ2-2, with a possible D match to TRBD2 (5 bases). This CDR3 region has 17 residues. Trimming took 1 base from V and 0 from J, leaving 12 bases between them. Germline V gives CDR1 LGHDT, CDR2 YNNKEL (reference sequence). The CDR3 coding sequence is TGTGCCAGCAGCCAAGTCCCCGGGGAAACGAACACCGGGGAGCTGTTTTTT. As protein: CASSQVPGETNTGELFF.

The chain employs TRBV25-1 and TRBJ2-2; 7 nucleotides line up with TRBD2. The CDR3 contains 15 residues. Germline V gene data show CDR1 as MGHDK and CDR2 as SYGVNS. V was clipped by 5 bases and J by 3 bases; unmatched bases: 6. CDR3 residues: CASSQAGRDTGELFF. CDR3 sequence (DNA): TGTGCCAGCAGTCAAGCAGGGAGGGACACCGGGGAGCTGTTTTTT.

The chain joins TRBV9 to TRBJ2-3; the D gene is possibly TRBD1 (5 bases). Germline V gene lookup returns CDR1 SGDLS and CDR2 YYNGEE. V shed 5 bases and J shed 4 bases, with 8 bases lying between them. The CDR3 consists of 12 residues. The DNA of the CDR3 is TGTGCCAGCAGTAAGGGGTCAGATACGCAGTATTTT. This translates into CASSKGSDTQYF.

The rearrangement uses TRBV19 and TRBJ1-6; D perhaps matches TRBD1 (5 bases). The CDR3 is made up of 14 amino acids. The germline CDR1 and CDR2 sequences are LNHDA and SQIVND (reference sequence). Trimming removed 4 bases at V and 8 bases at J, with 12 bases between. Here the CDR3 DNA reads TGTGCCAGTAGTAGGGGGGGATCGGATTCACCCCTCCACTTT. Translated: CASSRGGSDSPLHF.

This chain joins TRBV6-5 and TRBJ1-1, with D unclear. The germline V gene encodes CDR1 MNHEY and CDR2 SVGAGI. The V end was cut by 2 bases, the J end by 4 bases, with 11 bases between. The CDR3 loop spans 14 amino acids. The DNA of the CDR3 is TGTGCCAGCAGTTACAACAGCCTCGGCACTGAAGCTTTCTTT. It is translated as CASSYNSLGTEAFF.

The chain links TRBV7-2 to TRBJ1-5, with D unresolved. This CDR3 contains 14 residues. Trimming removed 4 bases from V and 7 bases from J, with 14 bases in between. CDR1 and CDR2 (germline): SGHTA, FQGNSA. The CDR3 DNA sequence: TGTGCCAGCAGCTCACCACCTGTGGCCCAGCCCCAGCATTTT. Its translation: CASSSPPVAQPQHF.

V is TRBV11-2 and J is TRBJ1-1, with TRBD1 matching 10 bases. V was pared by 3 bases and J by 3 bases, with 4 bases of the junction left unmatched. Germline values: CDR1 SGHAT, CDR2 FQNNGV. This CDR3 has 15 residues. This CDR3 reads CASSFSGTGDTEAFF. The CDR3 nucleotides read TGTGCCAGCAGCTTTTCCGGGACAGGGGACACTGAAGCTTTCTTT. Full variable domain (missing parts from reference TRBV11-2 and TRBJ1-1): EAGVAQSPRYKIIEKRQSVAFWCNPISGHATLYWYQQILGQGPKLLIQFQNNGVVDDSQLPKDRFSAERLKGVDSTLKIQPAKLEDSAVYLCASSFSGTGDTEAFFGQGTRLTVV.

V and J are TRBV9 and TRBJ2-2; the D gene is possibly TRBD1 (6 bases). This CDR3 comprises 15 residues. Trimming took 3 bases from V and 1 from J, leaving 10 bases between them. Germline lookup yields CDR1 SGDLS and CDR2 YYNGEE. As DNA, the CDR3 is TGTGCCAGCAGCGCACCGGGACAGAACACCGGGGAGCTGTTTTTT. Protein sequence: CASSAPGQNTGELFF.

This chain connects TRBV5-1 to TRBJ2-2, with a weak D call TRBD1 (5 bases). Germline V gene data show CDR1 as SGHRS and CDR2 as YFSETQ. Trimming stripped 6 bases from V and 2 bases from J, with 14 bases between. CDR3 length: 15 amino acids. The CDR3 here is CASTTLDTNTGELFF. CDR3 in DNA: TGCGCCAGCACCACCTTGGACACAAACACCGGGGAGCTGTTTTTT.

The chain is built from TRBV4-1 and TRBJ2-3; 10 bases are shared with TRBD2. The germline CDR1 and CDR2 sequences are MGHRA and YSYEKL. Trimming took 4 bases from V and 1 from J; bases not matched to a gene: 2. CDR3 length equals 15 residues. This CDR3 reads CASSRGLAGTDTQYF. CDR3 nucleotides: TGCGCCAGCAGCCGAGGACTAGCGGGCACAGATACGCAGTATTTT.

The rearrangement uses TRBV5-1 and TRBJ2-7, with a tentative D call TRBD1 (6 bases). Trimming removed 0 bases from V and 0 bases from J, with 7 bases in between. CDR1 and CDR2 from the germline V gene are SGHRS and YFSETQ. The CDR3 runs to 14 residues. This chain's CDR3 is CASSLGDISYEQYF. DNA of the CDR3: TGCGCCAGCAGCTTGGGGGACATCTCCTACGAGCAGTACTTC. Supplemented by reference TRBV5-1 and TRBJ2-7, the full variable domain reads KAGVTQTPRYLIKTRGQQVTLSCSPISGHRSVSWYQQTPGQGLQFLFEYFSETQRNKGNFPGRFSGRQFSNSRSEMNVSTLELGDSALYLCASSLGDISYEQYFGPGTRLTVT.

V and J are TRBV7-9 and TRBJ1-1; D not resolved. CDR1 SEHNR and CDR2 FQNEAQ come from the germline V gene (reference sequence). Trimming took off 6 bases at V and 1 base at J, with 12 bases between the two ends. This CDR3 is built from 14 residues. The CDR3 DNA reads as TGTGCCAGCAGACCTCTCGGCGGGAACACTGAAGCTTTCTTT. Amino acid sequence: CASRPLGGNTEAFF.

The CDR3 loop reads CASSVGGRGEKLFF. The CDR3 bases are TGTGCCAGCAGCGTAGGAGGGAGGGGAGAAAAACTGTTTTTT. This chain uses TRBV9 with TRBJ1-4; a weak D match, TRBD1 (5 bases). V lost 0 bases to trimming and J lost 8 bases, with 11 bases between them. The CDR3 totals 14 residues. Per the germline V gene, CDR1 is SGDLS and CDR2 is YYNGEE.

The chain employs TRBV19 and TRBJ1-1; D call uncertain. CDR3 size: 10 residues. Germline V gene data show CDR1 as LNHDA and CDR2 as SQIVND (reference sequence). Trimming cost V 11 bases and J 6 bases, with 10 bases left between them. The CDR3 coding sequence is TGTGCCGGTTACAGATCTGAAGCTTTCTTT. This gives the protein CAGYRSEAFF. Full variable domain (outside the CDR3, taken from reference TRBV19 and TRBJ1-1): DGGITQSPKYLFRKEGQNVTLSCEQNLNHDAMYWYRQDPGQGLRLIYYSQIVNDFQKGDIAEGYSVSREKKESFPLTVTSAQKNPTAFYLCAGYRSEAFFGQGTRLTVV.

This chain connects TRBV12-3 or TRBV12-4 to TRBJ1-3; D gene unclear. V was clipped by 4 bases and J by 2 bases, with 6 bases between them. The length of the CDR3 is 13 residues. The CDR3 region is CASSYFPGNTIYF. The CDR3 DNA sequence: TGTGCCAGCAGTTACTTCCCTGGAAACACCATATATTTT.

The chain uses TRBV7-2 and TRBJ1-2, with 11 bases aligning to TRBD1. The CDR3 runs to 16 residues. Per the germline V gene, CDR1 is SGHTA and CDR2 is FQGNSA. V was pared by 3 bases and J by 4 bases, with 7 bases of the junction left unmatched. The CDR3 loop reads CASSLGQGGTGYGYTF. The CDR3 nucleotides read TGTGCCAGCAGCTTGGGACAGGGGGGGACGGGCTATGGCTACACCTTC.

The V call is TRBV6-1, the J call TRBJ1-2, with D possibly being TRBD1 (5 bases). The CDR3 is made up of 13 amino acids. V was clipped by 2 bases and J by 2 bases, with 6 bases between them. Germline-derived CDR1 and CDR2 are MNHNS and SASEGT. CDR3 protein: CASSEQGNYGYTF. CDR3 coding DNA: TGTGCCAGCAGTGAACAGGGAAACTATGGCTACACCTTC.

This chain uses TRBV3-1 (or the pseudogene TRBV3-2) with TRBJ2-3; no clear D. The V end was cut by 4 bases, the J end by 2 bases, with 13 bases between. The CDR3 sequence is 15 residues long. Germline CDR1 reads LGHDT; CDR2 reads YNNKEL (reference sequence). CDR3 DNA sequence: TGTGCCAGCAGCCGAGGCACCCTTTCCACAGATACGCAGTATTTT. Translated, it gives CASSRGTLSTDTQYF.

The chain uses TRBV6-2 or TRBV6-3 and TRBJ1-6, with a weak D call TRBD1 (5 bases). Trimming stripped 5 bases from V and 3 bases from J, with 14 bases between. CDR3 length equals 16 residues. The germline V gene encodes CDR1 MNHEY and CDR2 SVGEGT. The CDR3 sequence is CASSGRGPRYNSPLHF. CDR3 DNA: TGTGCCAGCAGTGGGAGGGGCCCCCGCTATAATTCACCCCTCCACTTT.

The chain has TRBV30 and TRBJ1-3; D may be TRBD1 (6 bases). Germline assignment: CDR1 GTSNPN and CDR2 SVGIG (reference sequence). CDR3 length equals 15 residues. Between the trimmed V and J ends, which lost 3 bases and 4 bases, there was a span of 16 bases. The CDR3 sequence: CAWSAGVLGGNTIYF. In DNA form, the CDR3 reads TGTGCCTGGAGCGCAGGGGTTCTGGGGGGAAACACCATATATTTT.

This sequence joins TRBV11-2 and TRBJ2-6; no reliable D call. The CDR3 is made up of 13 amino acids. V lost 4 bases and J lost 6, with 7 bases in between. Germline V gene data show CDR1 as SGHAT and CDR2 as FQNNGV. The CDR3 DNA is TGTGCCAGCAGCTCGAGCCCGGCCAACGTCCTGACTTTC. It encodes CASSSSPANVLTF.

CDR3: CASSERGPRDTQYF. As DNA, the CDR3 is TGTGCCAGCAGTGAACGCGGGCCACGTGATACGCAGTATTTT. V gene TRBV6-1 combines with J gene TRBJ2-3; the D gene is possibly TRBD2 (5 bases). CDR1 is MNHNS, CDR2 SASEGT, per germline. This CDR3 comprises 14 residues. V was shortened by 2 bases and J by 6 bases, with 12 bases between the two germline ends.